Below, 22 T cell receptor beta chains from the same sample are listed, as sequenced in a study of blood T cell repertoires in COVID-19. Produced via immunoSEQ multiplex PCR; TCRdb's table is partial and in-frame only. This sample yields about 80,000 clones, of which 60% to 85% are seen a single time; 15% to 20% belongs to the top ten. The sequenced sample consisted of peripheral blood. The receptor set was obtained from a human donor in a cohort sampled during active COVID-19.

Only one count was recorded for this clone. The rearrangement uses TRBV15 and TRBJ2-2, with 15 bases identical to TRBD2. Germline trimming cut 5 bases from V and 1 base from J; bases unmatched to any gene: 11. The CDR3 totals 20 residues. Per germline, CDR1 LNHNV and CDR2 YYDKDF (reference sequence). In DNA form, the CDR3 reads TGTGCCACCAGCGTCATTACTCCGGGACTAGCGGGGGGGAACACCGGGGAGCTGTTTTTT. Translation: CATSVITPGLAGGNTGELFF.

This clone turned up a few times. The V gene is TRBV4-1, the J gene TRBJ1-5; D is unclear. Germline V gives CDR1 MGHRA, CDR2 YSYEKL. The CDR3 has 13 amino acids. V was cut by 1 base and J by 5 bases, with 6 bases left in between. The CDR3, as DNA: TGCGCCAGCAGCCAAGCGCGAGATCAGCCCCAGCATTTT. Amino acids: CASSQARDQPQHF.

The CDR3 DNA is TGCGCCAGCAGCTTGGCCGAGGACAGGTTCGCCTATGGCTACACCTTC. This translates into CASSLAEDRFAYGYTF. This chain joins TRBV5-1 and TRBJ1-2, with TRBD1 identical over 7 bases. This CDR3 contains 16 residues. CDR1 SGHRS and CDR2 YFSETQ come from the germline V gene. V trimming: 0 bases; J trimming: 4 bases; junction bases outside the gene matches: 9.

To note about this clone: Other DNA sequences of this sample code for an identical CDR3. The V gene is TRBV7-3, the J gene TRBJ1-1, with unresolved D. The CDR3 has 13 amino acids. The germline V and J ends were trimmed by 1 base and 2 bases, with 5 bases remaining between them. Germline CDR1 SGHTA, CDR2 FQGTGA. The CDR3 nucleotides are TGTGCCAGCAGCTTAAGCGTAAACACTGAAGCTTTCTTT. It yields the protein CASSLSVNTEAFF.

This chain uses TRBV4-2 with TRBJ1-4, with D uncertain. Germline CDR1 and CDR2: LGHNA and YNFKEQ. There are 15 residues in the CDR3. V was cut by 0 bases and J by 4 bases, with 9 bases left in between. CDR3 in amino acids: CASSQEADFNEKLFF. The CDR3 region has the DNA TGTGCCAGCAGCCAAGAGGCAGACTTTAATGAAAAACTGTTTTTT.

The chain links TRBV5-1 to TRBJ2-1; 12 bases align to TRBD2. V lost 3 bases to trimming and J lost 2 bases; unmatched junction nucleotides: 6. The CDR3 runs 17 residues. Germline CDR1 and CDR2: SGHRS and YFSETQ. The CDR3 nucleotides read TGCGCCAGCAGCTGGGTTCTAGCGGGAGGGCCCTACAATGAGCAGTTCTTC. It codes for CASSWVLAGGPYNEQFF.

CDR3 in DNA: TGTGCCAGCAGCTTCCGGGGAAATAATTCACCCCTCCACTTT. Protein product: CASSFRGNNSPLHF. The chain joins TRBV11-2 to TRBJ1-6, with D unresolved. Trimming left V 3 bases short and J 5 bases short, with 8 bases between. The length of the CDR3 is 14 residues. Germline V gene sequence: CDR1 SGHAT, CDR2 FQNNGV.

This clone has more than one count but fewer than ten. The chain has TRBV29-1 and TRBJ2-6, with 8 bases that match TRBD1. J lost 1 base, V lost 1 base, and 3 bases had no gene match. CDR3 size: 16 residues. Germline V gene lookup returns CDR1 SQVTM and CDR2 ANQGSEA. CDR3 loop: CSVEAGGGSGANVLTF. In DNA, the CDR3 is TGCAGCGTTGAAGCAGGGGGCGGGTCTGGGGCCAACGTCCTGACTTTC. Full variable domain (rest looked up from reference TRBV29-1 and TRBJ2-6): SAVISQKPSRDICQRGTSLTIQCQVDSQVTMMFWYRQQPGQSLTLIATANQGSEATYESGFVIDKFPISRPNLTFSTLTVSNMSPEDSSIYLCSVEAGGGSGANVLTFGAGSRLTVL.

This clone turned up a few times. The CDR3 DNA follows: TGTGCCAGCACCGGGGACAGTCAGCAGTTCTTC. Amino acid sequence: CASTGDSQQFF. The gene calls are TRBV12-3 or TRBV12-4 and TRBJ2-1; TRBD1 agrees at 7 bases. The length of the CDR3 is 11 residues. Trimming removed 7 bases from V and 11 bases from J; junction bases left unmatched: 5.

V gene TRBV3-1 (or the pseudogene TRBV3-2) combines with J gene TRBJ2-1; 9 bases line up with TRBD2. The V gene's germline CDR1 is LGHDT and CDR2 YNNKEL (reference sequence). V was clipped by 5 bases and J by 7 bases; unmatched bases: 9. The CDR3 has 15 residues. The CDR3, as DNA: TGTGCCAGCAGCTCGGGGCTAGCGGGGACTAATGAGCAGTTCTTC. It translates to CASSSGLAGTNEQFF.

This clone appeared once. This chain links TRBV19 with TRBJ1-1; D gene unclear. This CDR3 has 16 amino acids. V lost 9 bases and J lost 1, with 21 bases in between. Germline V gene lookup returns CDR1 LNHDA and CDR2 SQIVND (reference sequence). The CDR3 protein is CASRPFLLEPNTEAFF. The CDR3 DNA follows: TGTGCCAGCCGACCATTCCTCCTGGAGCCGAACACTGAAGCTTTCTTT.

The V gene is TRBV29-1, the J gene TRBJ2-3, with D tentatively TRBD2 (6 bases). CDR1 is SQVTM and CDR2 is ANQGSEA in the germline V gene. The CDR3 covers 16 residues. V was clipped by 5 bases and J by 1 base, with 19 bases between them. This CDR3 reads CSVNGAPGVGTDTQYF. The CDR3 DNA is TGCAGCGTTAACGGGGCCCCGGGAGTGGGCACAGATACGCAGTATTTT.

V usage is TRBV30 and J usage is TRBJ2-2, with a possible D match to TRBD2 (6 bases). The CDR3 extends over 12 amino acids. Germline lookup yields CDR1 GTSNPN and CDR2 SVGIG (reference sequence). Trimming removed 5 bases at V and 4 bases at J, with 8 bases between. CDR3 in amino acids: CAWGRGTGELFF. In DNA, the CDR3 is TGTGCCTGGGGGCGGGGCACCGGGGAGCTGTTTTTT.

V and J are TRBV28 and TRBJ2-1; 8 bases are a match to TRBD2. This CDR3 is 15 amino acids long. From germline, CDR1 is MDHEN and CDR2 SYDVKM. Trimming cost V 1 base and J 14 bases; bases outside gene matches: 13. The CDR3: CASSLSTAGGGGEFF. The CDR3 coding sequence is TGTGCCAGCAGTTTATCGACCGCGGGGGGTGGTGGGGAGTTCTTC.

The rearrangement links TRBV21-1 to TRBJ2-1; the table's D gene call, TRBD1, was not cross checked with the DNA. TRBV21-1 corresponds to a pseudogene. This CDR3 region has 18 residues. CDR3 sequence: CASRTTVFDRGPYNEQFF. For the CDR3, the DNA is TGTGCCAGCAGAACAACCGTTTTCGACAGGGGTCCCTACAATGAGCAGTTCTTC.

The rearrangement uses TRBV5-6 and TRBJ2-1; D possibly corresponds to TRBD2 (5 bases). Deletions cut 6 bases from V and 7 bases from J, with 11 bases between. The CDR3 is 12 amino acids. Germline CDR1 reads SGHDT; CDR2 reads YYEEEE. The chain's CDR3 is CASILGGNEQFF. In DNA, the CDR3 is TGTGCCAGCATCCTTGGAGGTAATGAGCAGTTCTTC.

The rearrangement uses TRBV27 and TRBJ1-5; tentatively, D is TRBD1 (5 bases). V lost 6 bases to trimming and J lost 0 bases, with 12 bases between them. From germline, CDR1 is MNHEY and CDR2 SMNVEV (reference sequence). The CDR3 runs to 15 residues. Written as DNA, the CDR3 is TGTGCCAGCAGACCGGGGGGGTATAGCAATCAGCCCCAGCATTTT. This encodes CASRPGGYSNQPQHF.

V is TRBV19 and J is TRBJ2-7; D might be TRBD1 (5 bases). CDR1 and CDR2 (germline): LNHDA, SQIVND (reference sequence). V lost 5 bases and J 6 bases, leaving 14 bases between the germline ends. CDR3 length: 13 amino acids. In DNA, the CDR3 is TGTGCCAGTAGTGCTACCAGGGTCGGCGAGCAGTACGTC. Translation: CASSATRVGEQYV.

This sequence joins TRBV24-1 and TRBJ2-7; D possibly corresponds to TRBD2 (5 bases). The CDR3 sequence is 12 residues long. Trimming cost V 4 bases and J 2 bases, with 5 bases left between them. The germline V gene has CDR1 KGHDR and CDR2 SFDVKD. In DNA, the CDR3 is TGTGCCACCAGTGAGGAGGCCTACGAGCAGTACGTC. This sequence encodes CATSEEAYEQYV.

This chain uses TRBV29-1 with TRBJ2-7; 8 positions agree with TRBD1. V lost 4 bases, J lost 2 bases, and 4 bases stayed unmatched. The CDR3 runs 13 residues. Germline V lookup: CDR1 SQVTM, CDR2 ANQGSEA. The DNA for the CDR3 is TGCAGCGTTGGCCGGACAGGGCCCTACGAGCAGTACTTC. It encodes CSVGRTGPYEQYF.

The gene calls are TRBV4-1 and TRBJ2-3; TRBD2 matches 7 bases. CDR3 length: 14 amino acids. The ends lost 4 bases at V and 3 bases at J; junction bases unmatched: 4. The germline V gene encodes CDR1 MGHRA and CDR2 YSYEKL. The CDR3 spells CASSPVSGTDTQYF. The CDR3 nucleotides read TGCGCCAGCAGCCCGGTTAGCGGGACAGATACGCAGTATTTT.

This chain links TRBV9 with TRBJ2-3; D possibly corresponds to TRBD2 (7 bases). V lost 4 bases to trimming and J lost 4 bases, with 10 bases between them. Germline assignment: CDR1 SGDLS and CDR2 YYNGEE. There are 13 residues in the CDR3. CDR3 loop: CASSKGGADTQYF. CDR3 DNA sequence: TGTGCCAGCAGCAAGGGGGGGGCAGATACGCAGTATTTT.